These 23 T cell receptor beta chains were sequenced from one sample in a study of blood T cell repertoires in COVID-19. TCRdb's table, derived via immunoSEQ multiplex PCR, lists solely in-frame clones and lacks some. The table includes around 74,000 clones, about 87% detected once. Sequenced: peripheral blood. The origin of the receptors is a man aged 50 or older with active COVID-19.

The V gene is TRBV18, the J gene TRBJ1-1; D remains unclear. The CDR3 has 12 residues. Per the germline V gene, CDR1 is KGHSH and CDR2 is LQKENI. V dropped 5 bases and J dropped 1 base, with 5 bases sitting between them. CDR3 nucleotides: TGTGCCAGCTCATCGGGGAACACTGAAGCTTTCTTT. It is translated as CASSSGNTEAFF.

V usage is TRBV7-2 and J usage is TRBJ1-1, with D possibly TRBD1 on 6 matching bases. Looked up from germline, CDR1 is SGHTA and CDR2 is FQGNSA. V was cut by 7 bases and J by 5 bases, with 17 bases left in between. This CDR3 comprises 14 residues. The CDR3 sequence: CASILGGGKTEAFF. The CDR3 DNA sequence: TGTGCCAGCATCCTTGGGGGGGGCAAGACTGAAGCTTTCTTT.

The chain is built from TRBV4-1 and TRBJ2-2, with D maybe TRBD1 (6 bases). CDR3 length: 15 amino acids. From germline, CDR1 is MGHRA and CDR2 YSYEKL. V dropped 3 bases and J dropped 6 bases, with 14 bases sitting between them. CDR3 in DNA: TGCGCCAGCAGCCATCCACAGGGAACAGCCGGGGAGCTGTTTTTT. Translating it yields CASSHPQGTAGELFF.

The chain couples TRBV27 to TRBJ2-2; maybe TRBD2 (6 bases). In germline, CDR1 is MNHEY, CDR2 SMNVEV (reference sequence). CDR3 length: 15 residues. V dropped 6 bases and J dropped 4 bases, with 15 bases sitting between them. The CDR3 DNA sequence: TGTGCCAGCAGAGTTGGGGGGATGACCACCGGGGAGCTGTTTTTT. Translating gives CASRVGGMTTGELFF.

The chain has TRBV25-1 and TRBJ1-6; tentative D call: TRBD1 (5 bases). The V end was cut by 8 bases, the J end by 8 bases, with 16 bases between. The CDR3 length is 14 residues. Germline values: CDR1 MGHDK, CDR2 SYGVNS. Written as DNA, the CDR3 is TGTGCCAGCTCCGCCTTTGGGGGGGATTCACCCCTCCACTTT. Translated, it gives CASSAFGGDSPLHF.

This CDR3 reads CASSLLWGPYNEQFF. CDR3 in DNA: TGTGCCAGCAGCTTACTCTGGGGGCCCTACAATGAGCAGTTCTTC. V is TRBV11-1 and J is TRBJ2-1; a possible D gene is TRBD1 (6 bases). Trimming pared 2 bases from V and 2 bases from J, leaving 10 bases between. The CDR3 loop spans 15 amino acids. Germline loops: CDR1 SGHAT, CDR2 FQDESV (reference sequence).

V gene TRBV11-2 combines with J gene TRBJ2-1; D is perhaps TRBD2 (6 bases). V shed 5 bases and J shed 13 bases, with 15 bases lying between them. The CDR3 loop spans 12 amino acids. CDR1 is SGHAT, CDR2 FQNNGV, per germline. CDR3 amino acids: CASSESGDVQFF. The CDR3 DNA follows: TGTGCCAGCAGCGAGTCGGGGGATGTCCAGTTCTTC. The variable domain in full, with the rest retrieved from reference TRBV11-2 and TRBJ2-1, is EAGVAQSPRYKIIEKRQSVAFWCNPISGHATLYWYQQILGQGPKLLIQFQNNGVVDDSQLPKDRFSAERLKGVDSTLKIQPAKLEDSAVYLCASSESGDVQFFGPGTRLTVL.

The genes are TRBV6-1 and TRBJ2-7; maybe TRBD1 (5 bases). This CDR3 has 12 residues. V lost 2 bases, J lost 6 bases, and 8 bases lay in between. Germline V gene data show CDR1 as MNHNS and CDR2 as SASEGT. CDR3 DNA sequence: TGTGCCAGCAGTGAACAGGGCCTCGAGCAGTACTTC. This sequence encodes CASSEQGLEQYF.

The chain carries TRBV28 and TRBJ1-2; the D is unclear. CDR3 length: 12 amino acids. Trimming shortened V by 1 base and J by 2 bases, and 2 bases separated the two germline ends. CDR1 MDHEN and CDR2 SYDVKM come from the germline V gene. As DNA, the CDR3 is TGTGCCAGCAGTTTATCAAACTATGGCTACACCTTC. Translating gives CASSLSNYGYTF.

V gene TRBV28 combines with J gene TRBJ2-7, with 10 bases aligning to TRBD2. CDR3 size: 14 residues. CDR1 MDHEN and CDR2 SYDVKM come from the germline V gene. The J segment lost 3 bases and the V segment lost 3 bases, leaving 2 bases of the junction unmatched. CDR3 protein: CASSFSSGSYEQYF. CDR3 bases: TGTGCCAGCAGTTTCTCTAGCGGGAGCTACGAGCAGTACTTC.

For the CDR3, the DNA is TGTGCCAGCAGTTTATCCCCTCCCCTGGCAGGCACTGAAGCTTTCTTT. It yields the protein CASSLSPPLAGTEAFF. The chain joins TRBV28 to TRBJ1-1, with D uncertain. This CDR3 region has 16 residues. The germline V and J ends were trimmed by 1 base and 4 bases, with 16 bases remaining between them. Germline V gene sequence: CDR1 MDHEN, CDR2 SYDVKM.

The rearrangement uses TRBV5-1 and TRBJ2-2; 7 bases are a match to TRBD2. V was pared by 2 bases and J by 6 bases, with 4 bases of the junction left unmatched. CDR1 and CDR2 (germline): SGHRS, YFSETQ. The CDR3 runs to 14 residues. Here the CDR3 DNA reads TGCGCCAGCAGCTTAACTAGCGTTTCCGGGGAGCTGTTTTTT. Its translation: CASSLTSVSGELFF.

The V gene is TRBV6-5, the J gene TRBJ1-2; D is perhaps TRBD1 (6 bases). The ends were cut back, 8 bases at V and 4 bases at J, with 17 bases in the middle. The CDR3 consists of 14 residues. Germline V gene data show CDR1 as MNHEY and CDR2 as SVGAGI. The CDR3 nucleotides read TGTGCCAGCCTGATACCGGGACACCTCTATGGCTACACCTTC. Translated: CASLIPGHLYGYTF.

The V and J genes are TRBV5-8 and TRBJ2-7, with 7 nucleotides matching TRBD2. Germline-derived CDR1 and CDR2 are SGHTS and YDEGEE. The trim removed 3 bases at V and 7 bases at J, leaving 7 bases unmatched. This CDR3 contains 13 residues. CDR3 amino acids: CASSYREVREQYF. CDR3 bases: TGTGCCAGCAGCTACCGGGAGGTTCGGGAGCAGTACTTC.

The chain couples TRBV28 to TRBJ2-7; the D gene is possibly TRBD2 (6 bases). Germline V lookup: CDR1 MDHEN, CDR2 SYDVKM. Trimming removed 3 bases from V and 3 bases from J, with 12 bases in between. The CDR3 runs to 14 residues. The CDR3 nucleotides are TGTGCCAGCAGTTTCCGAGGGGAGGACTACGAGCAGTACTTC. It translates to CASSFRGEDYEQYF.

This sequence joins TRBV24-1 and TRBJ2-3; D is perhaps TRBD2 (5 bases). This CDR3 region has 15 residues. Trimming removed 3 bases from V and 0 bases from J, with 9 bases in between. Germline V gene sequence: CDR1 KGHDR, CDR2 SFDVKD. Here the CDR3 DNA reads TGTGCCACCAGTGATCTCAGGACTAGCACAGATACGCAGTATTTT. Translated: CATSDLRTSTDTQYF.

The V gene is TRBV12-3 or TRBV12-4, the J gene TRBJ1-1, with D possibly TRBD1 on 6 matching bases. The CDR3 totals 13 residues. Trimming removed 3 bases from V and 7 bases from J, with 12 bases in between. CDR3 bases: TGTGCCAGCAGTTTTGCACGCAGGGGTGAAGCTTTCTTT. Translating it yields CASSFARRGEAFF.

The chain's CDR3 is CASSLTAGEAYEQYF. CDR3 nucleotide sequence: TGTGCCAGCAGCTTAACTGCGGGGGAGGCCTACGAGCAGTACTTC. This chain joins TRBV7-3 and TRBJ2-7; 7 bases map to TRBD2. CDR1 SGHTA and CDR2 FQGTGA come from the germline V gene. V trimming: 0 bases; J trimming: 2 bases; junction bases outside the gene matches: 4. CDR3 length: 15 amino acids.

CDR3 residues: CASSLEAGNEKLFF. The CDR3 DNA sequence: TGCGCCAGCAGCTTGGAAGCAGGGAATGAAAAACTGTTTTTT. The rearrangement links TRBV5-1 to TRBJ1-4; D possibly corresponds to TRBD1 (5 bases). Germline V lookup: CDR1 SGHRS, CDR2 YFSETQ. There are 14 residues in the CDR3. Trimming shortened V by 0 bases and J by 5 bases, and 8 bases separated the two germline ends. The full variable domain, completed using reference TRBV5-1 and TRBJ1-4, is KAGVTQTPRYLIKTRGQQVTLSCSPISGHRSVSWYQQTPGQGLQFLFEYFSETQRNKGNFPGRFSGRQFSNSRSEMNVSTLELGDSALYLCASSLEAGNEKLFFGSGTQLSVL.

The chain has TRBV6-5 and TRBJ1-1; no reliable D call. V dropped 0 bases and J dropped 0 bases, with 8 bases sitting between them. In germline, CDR1 is MNHEY, CDR2 SVGAGI. The CDR3 is 15 residues long. Here the CDR3 reads CASSYSAGLNTEAFF. The CDR3 bases are TGTGCCAGCAGTTACTCGGCAGGTTTGAACACTGAAGCTTTCTTT.

This clone was seen only a few times. The chain couples TRBV10-1 to TRBJ2-7; 8 positions agree with TRBD1. The CDR3 consists of 14 residues. In germline, CDR1 is WNHNN, CDR2 SYGVQD (reference sequence). Germline trimming cut 6 bases from V and 7 bases from J; bases unmatched to any gene: 11. In DNA, the CDR3 is TGCGCCAGCAGCCCGTTTCAGGGGGCGGGAGAGCAGTACTTC. It is translated as CASSPFQGAGEQYF.

The V and J genes are TRBV15 and TRBJ1-5, with TRBD1 identical over 9 bases. The CDR3 extends over 16 amino acids. Germline-derived CDR1 and CDR2 are LNHNV and YYDKDF (reference sequence). The V gene end was trimmed by 2 bases and the J gene end by 6 bases; junction bases not matched to a gene: 8. The CDR3 reads CATSRSGTGRFQPQHF. CDR3 nucleotide sequence: TGTGCCACCAGCAGATCCGGGACAGGGCGTTTTCAGCCCCAGCATTTT.

This chain connects TRBV5-1 to TRBJ1-1, with 9 bases identical to TRBD1. This CDR3 has 15 amino acids. Per the germline V gene, CDR1 is SGHRS and CDR2 is YFSETQ. V gave up 4 bases and J gave up 0 bases; unmatched junction bases: 4. CDR3: CASSVGQGMNTEAFF. CDR3 nucleotide sequence: TGCGCCAGCAGCGTTGGACAGGGGATGAACACTGAAGCTTTCTTT.